This TCR beta chain was sequenced for a study of sequential checkpoint blockade in melanoma. Whole-study context: Arm A got nivolumab then ipilimumab; arm B the reverse, 1:1.

The treatment here: randomized to nivolumab then ipilimumab (arm A) or the reverse (arm B). V was cut by 7 bases and J by 7 bases, with 22 bases left in between. CDR1 and CDR2 from the germline V gene are MDHEN and SYDVKM. This CDR3 is 15 amino acids long. Libraries were prepared by immunoSEQ multiplex PCR; TCRdb keeps only in-frame clonotypes and omits some of them. Of some 9,300 clones listed, about three quarters were seen once; the top ten hold around 50%. V gene TRBV28 combines with J gene TRBJ1-2, with D perhaps TRBD1 (5 bases). Sequenced material: CD8+ T cells sorted from blood (inferred from file names), taken from a patient given nivolumab and ipilimumab in sequence. This receptor was taken from a human donor with melanoma. This CDR3 is CASTRNRQERIGYTF. CDR3 DNA: TGTGCCAGCACCCGCAACAGGCAGGAGAGGATTGGCTACACCTTC.